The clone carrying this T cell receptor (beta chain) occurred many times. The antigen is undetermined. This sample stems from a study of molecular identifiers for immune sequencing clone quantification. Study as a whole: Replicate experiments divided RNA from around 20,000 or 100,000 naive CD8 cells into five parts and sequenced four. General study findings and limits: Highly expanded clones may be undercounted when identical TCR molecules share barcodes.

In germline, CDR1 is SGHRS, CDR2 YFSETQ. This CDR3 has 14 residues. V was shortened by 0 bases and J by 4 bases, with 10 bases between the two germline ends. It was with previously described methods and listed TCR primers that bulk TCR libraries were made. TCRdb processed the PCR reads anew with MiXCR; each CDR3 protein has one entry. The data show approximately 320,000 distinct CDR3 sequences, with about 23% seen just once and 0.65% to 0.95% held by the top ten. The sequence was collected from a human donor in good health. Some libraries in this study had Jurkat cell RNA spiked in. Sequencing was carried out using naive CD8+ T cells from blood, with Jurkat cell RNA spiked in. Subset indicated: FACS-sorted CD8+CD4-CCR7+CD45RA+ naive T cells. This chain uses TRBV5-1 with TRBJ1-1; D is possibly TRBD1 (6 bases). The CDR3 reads CASSLVGGLTEAFF. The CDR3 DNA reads TGCGCCAGCAGCTTGGTCGGGGGGCTCACTGAAGCTTTCTTT.